This note documents a single T cell receptor beta chain sequence. Its antigen is not identified. These data belong to a study of T-cell reconstitution after alpha-beta-depleted transplantation in children. Study-wide points: Several hundred graft clones that had expanded were reportedly the source of alpha-beta T cells about two months after transplant.

The CDR3 consists of 14 residues. Germline lookup yields CDR1 MNHEY and CDR2 SVGEGT. V was pared by 6 bases and J by 1 base, with 5 bases of the junction left unmatched. Unique molecular identifiers were used to barcode this TCRbeta library. TCRdb called the PCR reads again in MiXCR, with one record for every CDR3 protein. The sample consists of more than 400,000 distinct CDR3 sequences, roughly two fifths of them appearing once. The specimen comprised PBMCs, sampled before TCRalphabeta/CD19-depleted stem cell transplant. This chain joins TRBV6-2 or TRBV6-3 and TRBJ1-1; 7 nucleotides match TRBD1. The sequence came from a girl aged 2 to 9 with aplastic anemia, due to receive a stem cell transplant. The CDR3 nucleotides read TGTGCCAGCAGGTTGGGACAGTCGAACACTGAAGCTTTCTTT. Translating gives CASRLGQSNTEAFF.